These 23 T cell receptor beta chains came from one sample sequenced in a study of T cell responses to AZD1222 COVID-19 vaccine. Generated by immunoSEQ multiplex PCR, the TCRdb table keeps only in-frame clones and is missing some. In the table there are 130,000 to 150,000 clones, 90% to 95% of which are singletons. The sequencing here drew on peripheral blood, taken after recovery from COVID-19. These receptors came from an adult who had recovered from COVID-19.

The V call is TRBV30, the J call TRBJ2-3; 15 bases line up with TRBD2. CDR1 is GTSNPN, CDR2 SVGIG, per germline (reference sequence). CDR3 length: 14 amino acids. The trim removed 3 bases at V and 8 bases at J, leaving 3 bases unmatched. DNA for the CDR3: TGTGCCTGGAGGGGACTAGCGGGAGGTAGTACGCAGTATTTT. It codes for CAWRGLAGGSTQYF.

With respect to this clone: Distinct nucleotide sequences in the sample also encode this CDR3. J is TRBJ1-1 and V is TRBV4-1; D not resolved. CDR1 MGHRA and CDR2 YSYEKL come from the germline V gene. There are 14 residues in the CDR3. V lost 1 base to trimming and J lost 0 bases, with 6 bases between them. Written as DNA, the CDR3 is TGCGCCAGCAGCCAAGGGGCCCTGAACACTGAAGCTTTCTTT. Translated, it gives CASSQGALNTEAFF.

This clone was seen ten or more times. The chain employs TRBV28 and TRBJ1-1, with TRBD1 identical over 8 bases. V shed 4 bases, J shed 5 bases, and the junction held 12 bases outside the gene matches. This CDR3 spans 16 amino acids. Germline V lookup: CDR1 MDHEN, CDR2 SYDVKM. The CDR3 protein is CASSSYLQGVETEAFF. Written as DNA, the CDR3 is TGTGCCAGCAGTTCCTACCTACAGGGGGTAGAGACTGAAGCTTTCTTT.

In DNA form, the CDR3 reads TGCGCCAGCAGCTTGGATGACAGTTTCTCCTACGAGCAGTACTTC. The encoded protein is CASSLDDSFSYEQYF. V is TRBV5-1 and J is TRBJ2-7; tentative D call: TRBD1 (5 bases). Germline CDR1 and CDR2: SGHRS and YFSETQ. The ends were cut back, 0 bases at V and 0 bases at J, with 10 bases in the middle. The CDR3 consists of 15 residues. The full variable domain, its missing parts supplied by reference TRBV5-1 and TRBJ2-7, is KAGVTQTPRYLIKTRGQQVTLSCSPISGHRSVSWYQQTPGQGLQFLFEYFSETQRNKGNFPGRFSGRQFSNSRSEMNVSTLELGDSALYLCASSLDDSFSYEQYFGPGTRLTVT.

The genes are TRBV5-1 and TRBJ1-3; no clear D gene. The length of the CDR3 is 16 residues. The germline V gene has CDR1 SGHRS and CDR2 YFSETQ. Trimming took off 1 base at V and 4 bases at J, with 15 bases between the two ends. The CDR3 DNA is TGCGCCAGCAGCTTGAGTTCACAAGGAGCGGGAAACACCATATATTTT. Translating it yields CASSLSSQGAGNTIYF.

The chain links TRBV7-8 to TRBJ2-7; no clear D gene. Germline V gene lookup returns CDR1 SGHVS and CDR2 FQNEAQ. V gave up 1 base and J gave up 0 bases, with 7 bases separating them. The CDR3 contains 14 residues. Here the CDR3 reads CASSLVSSSYEQYF. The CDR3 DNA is TGTGCCAGCAGCTTAGTTTCTAGCTCCTACGAGCAGTACTTC. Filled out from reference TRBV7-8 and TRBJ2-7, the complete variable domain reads GAGVSQSPRYKVAKRGQDVALRCDPISGHVSLFWYQQALGQGPEFLTYFQNEAQLDKSGLPSDRFFAERPEGSVSTLKIQRTQQEDSAVYLCASSLVSSSYEQYFGPGTRLTVT.

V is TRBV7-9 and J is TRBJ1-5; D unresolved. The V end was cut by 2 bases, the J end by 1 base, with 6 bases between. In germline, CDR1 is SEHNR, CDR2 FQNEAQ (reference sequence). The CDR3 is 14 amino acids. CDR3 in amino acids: CASSLLGSNQPQHF. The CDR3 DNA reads TGTGCCAGCAGCTTACTGGGGAGCAATCAGCCCCAGCATTTT.

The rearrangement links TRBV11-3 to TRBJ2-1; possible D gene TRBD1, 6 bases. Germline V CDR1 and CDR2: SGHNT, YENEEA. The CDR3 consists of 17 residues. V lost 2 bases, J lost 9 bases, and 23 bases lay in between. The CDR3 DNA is TGTGCCAGCAGCTTAACTAAGGGACAAAAAAGGCACAGTGAGCAGTTCTTC. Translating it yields CASSLTKGQKRHSEQFF.

CDR3 region: CASSLIPLANTGELFF. The CDR3 region has the DNA TGTGCCAGCAGTCTTATACCGCTAGCGAACACCGGGGAGCTGTTTTTT. The chain links TRBV7-3 to TRBJ2-2, with D uncertain. Germline V CDR1 and CDR2: SGHTA, FQGTGA. V lost 6 bases and J 0 bases, leaving 14 bases between the germline ends. The CDR3 loop spans 16 amino acids.

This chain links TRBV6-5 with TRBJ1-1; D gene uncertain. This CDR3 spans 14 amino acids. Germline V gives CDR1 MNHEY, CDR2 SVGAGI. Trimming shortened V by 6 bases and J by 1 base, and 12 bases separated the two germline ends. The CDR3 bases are TGTGCCAGCAGCCTCCGGTCGGGGAACACTGAAGCTTTCTTT. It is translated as CASSLRSGNTEAFF.

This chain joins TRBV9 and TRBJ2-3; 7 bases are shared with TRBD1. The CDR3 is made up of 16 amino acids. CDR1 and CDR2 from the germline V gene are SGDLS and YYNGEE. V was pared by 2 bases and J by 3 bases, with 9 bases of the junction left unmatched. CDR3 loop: CASSVATGWTTDTQYF. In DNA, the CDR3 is TGTGCCAGCAGCGTTGCGACAGGGTGGACGACAGATACGCAGTATTTT.

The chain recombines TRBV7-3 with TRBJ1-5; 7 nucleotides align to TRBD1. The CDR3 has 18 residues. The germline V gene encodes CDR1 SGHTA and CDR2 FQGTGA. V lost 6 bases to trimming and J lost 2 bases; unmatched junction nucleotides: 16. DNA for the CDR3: TGTGCCAGCAGTCAAACCTTTGACAGGGCGGCGGGCAATCAGCCCCAGCATTTT. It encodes CASSQTFDRAAGNQPQHF.

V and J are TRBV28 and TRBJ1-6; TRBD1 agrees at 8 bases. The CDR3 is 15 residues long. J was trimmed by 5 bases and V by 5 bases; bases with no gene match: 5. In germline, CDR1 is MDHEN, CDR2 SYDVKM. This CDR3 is CASSPGQGHNSPLHF. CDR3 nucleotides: TGTGCCAGCAGTCCTGGACAGGGACATAATTCACCCCTCCACTTT.

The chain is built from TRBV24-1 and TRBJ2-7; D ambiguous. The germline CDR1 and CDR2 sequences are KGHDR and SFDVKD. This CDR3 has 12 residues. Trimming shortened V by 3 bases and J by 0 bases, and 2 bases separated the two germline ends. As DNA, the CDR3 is TGTGCCACCAGTGATCCCTCCTACGAGCAGTACTTC. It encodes CATSDPSYEQYF.

The CDR3 region is CASSPEGTGGKYGYTF. The CDR3 nucleotides are TGCGCCAGCAGCCCGGAAGGGACAGGGGGAAAATATGGCTACACCTTC. The chain has TRBV5-1 and TRBJ1-2, with TRBD1 matching over 11 bases. CDR1 and CDR2 from the germline V gene are SGHRS and YFSETQ. V lost 4 bases to trimming and J lost 5 bases; unmatched junction nucleotides: 10. The CDR3 totals 16 residues.

The CDR3 region is CASSLVTANYGYTF. The CDR3 DNA reads as TGTGCCAGCAGCTTAGTTACAGCCAACTATGGCTACACCTTC. The chain couples TRBV7-2 to TRBJ1-2; D gene ambiguous. Germline V gene data show CDR1 as SGHTA and CDR2 as FQGNSA. Trimming took 1 base from V and 2 from J, leaving 8 bases between them. CDR3 size: 14 residues.

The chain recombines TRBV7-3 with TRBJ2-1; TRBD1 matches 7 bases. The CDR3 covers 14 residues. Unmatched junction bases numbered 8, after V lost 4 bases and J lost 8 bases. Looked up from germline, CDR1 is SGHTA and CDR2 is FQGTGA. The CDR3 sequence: CASSSGTVRDEQFF. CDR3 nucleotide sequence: TGTGCCAGCAGCTCCGGGACAGTAAGGGATGAGCAGTTCTTC. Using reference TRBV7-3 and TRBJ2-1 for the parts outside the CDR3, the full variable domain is GAGVSQTPSNKVTEKGKYVELRCDPISGHTALYWYRQSLGQGPEFLIYFQGTGAADDSGLPNDRFFAVRPEGSVSTLKIQRTERGDSAVYLCASSSGTVRDEQFFGPGTRLTVL.

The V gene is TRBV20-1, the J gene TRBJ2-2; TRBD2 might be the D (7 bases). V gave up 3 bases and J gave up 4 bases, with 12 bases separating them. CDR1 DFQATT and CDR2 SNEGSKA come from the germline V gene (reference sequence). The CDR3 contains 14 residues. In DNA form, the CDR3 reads TGCAGTGCTAGTGGAGGGGGGGGCACCGGGGAGCTGTTTTTT. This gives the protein CSASGGGGTGELFF.

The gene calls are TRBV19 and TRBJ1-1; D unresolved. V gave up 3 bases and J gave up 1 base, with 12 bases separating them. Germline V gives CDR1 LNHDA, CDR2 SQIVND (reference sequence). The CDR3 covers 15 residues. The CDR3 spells CASSIMTGRNTEAFF. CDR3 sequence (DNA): TGTGCCAGTAGTATTATGACGGGCAGGAACACTGAAGCTTTCTTT.

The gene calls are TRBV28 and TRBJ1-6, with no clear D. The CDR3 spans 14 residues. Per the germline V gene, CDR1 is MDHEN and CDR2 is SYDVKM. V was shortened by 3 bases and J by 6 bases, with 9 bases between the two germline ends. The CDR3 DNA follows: TGTGCCAGCAGTTTCGGTTATCTTAATTCACCCCTCCACTTT. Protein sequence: CASSFGYLNSPLHF.

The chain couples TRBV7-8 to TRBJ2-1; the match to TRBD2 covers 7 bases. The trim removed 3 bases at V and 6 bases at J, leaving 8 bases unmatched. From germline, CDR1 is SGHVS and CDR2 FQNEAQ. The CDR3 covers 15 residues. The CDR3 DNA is TGTGCCAGCAGCTTTGCGCTAGCGGTGGTCAATGAGCAGTTCTTC. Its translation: CASSFALAVVNEQFF.

CDR3 in amino acids: CASNPTETGELFF. Here the CDR3 DNA reads TGTGCCAGCAACCCCACTGAGACCGGGGAGCTGTTTTTT. The chain joins TRBV6-2 or TRBV6-3 to TRBJ2-2; D ambiguous. This CDR3 is built from 13 residues. CDR1 and CDR2 (germline): MNHEY, SVGEGT. Trimming left V 7 bases short and J 5 bases short, with 11 bases between.

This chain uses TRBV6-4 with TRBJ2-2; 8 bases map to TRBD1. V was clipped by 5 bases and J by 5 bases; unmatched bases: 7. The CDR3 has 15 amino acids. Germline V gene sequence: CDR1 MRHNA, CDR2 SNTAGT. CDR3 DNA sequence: TGTGCCAGCAGTCTGACAGGGGTCGAAACCGGGGAGCTGTTTTTT. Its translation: CASSLTGVETGELFF.